This T cell receptor (beta chain) was identified in a study of T-cell reconstitution after alpha-beta-depleted transplantation in children. Researchers prepared the TCRbeta library using unique molecular identifiers, the study reports. TCRdb reprocessed the PCR reads via MiXCR and lists one record per CDR3 protein. The repertoire holds 450,000 to 600,000 distinct CDR3 sequences, with about 16% as singletons. The origin of this receptor is a human donor who donated a stem cell graft to a child with acute lymphoblastic leukemia. The material sequenced was PBMCs from the stem cell graft donor, taken from the stem cell graft.

The CDR3 sequence: CASTPAGDVGSYGYTF. The CDR3 DNA is TGTGCCAGCACCCCGGCGGGGGACGTAGGGAGCTATGGCTACACCTTC. The chain recombines TRBV11-2 with TRBJ1-2; weak D call: TRBD1 (5 bases). V gave up 7 bases and J gave up 4 bases, with 22 bases separating them. This CDR3 spans 16 amino acids. Looked up from germline, CDR1 is SGHAT and CDR2 is FQNNGV.